Listed below are T cell receptor beta chains from one sample, sequenced in a study of cytomegalovirus exposure and HLA in healthy donors. This table comes from immunoSEQ multiplex PCR, and its TCRdb copy is limited to in-frame clones, with some not included. The sample lists 60,000 to 85,000 clones; around 80% were seen once. Sequencing input: PBMCs. Receptors were obtained from a man between 65 and 85 years old in good health and CMV-seropositive. The CDR3 runs from the conserved cysteine through the conserved F or W. A D gene is named only where the DNA matches it firmly. For some rows the clone size is stated as once, few or many, or as a class when expanded; others skip it.

TRBV5-1	TRBJ2-1	once	TRBD2	CASRQGLAGGGQFF	TGCGCCAGCAGACAGGGACTAGCGGGAGGGGGGCAGTTCTTC
TRBV5-1	TRBJ2-7	once	.	CASSLRDTPSYEQYF	TGCGCCAGCAGCTTGCGGGACACCCCCTCCTACGAGCAGTACTTC
TRBV29-1	TRBJ2-4	few	.	CSVAGVEAKNIQYF	TGCAGCGTTGCGGGGGTTGAAGCCAAAAACATTCAGTACTTC
TRBV15	TRBJ2-5	.	TRBD2	CATSTAGFETQYF	TGTGCCACCAGCACAGCGGGATTCGAGACCCAGTACTTC
TRBV9	TRBJ1-1	once	.	CASSEGGENTEAFF	TGTGCCAGCAGCGAAGGAGGAGAGAACACTGAAGCTTTCTTT
TRBV2	TRBJ1-2	.	TRBD1	CASRVQGAYGYTF	TGTGCCAGCAGAGTACAGGGGGCCTATGGCTACACCTTC
TRBV25-1	TRBJ1-5	.	.	CASSESGGLGNQPQHF	TGTGCCAGCAGTGAATCGGGGGGGCTTGGTAATCAGCCCCAGCATTTT
TRBV10-3	TRBJ2-1	once	TRBD2	CAISEPGGAGEDHNEQFF	TGTGCCATCAGTGAGCCGGGGGGAGCGGGAGAGGACCACAATGAGCAGTTCTTC
TRBV30	TRBJ2-1	.	TRBD2	CAWSETSGMASYNEQFF	TGTGCCTGGAGTGAGACTAGCGGGATGGCCTCCTACAATGAGCAGTTCTTC
TRBV10-3	TRBJ2-5	.	TRBD1	CAISESTGGVQETQYF	TGTGCCATCAGTGAGTCGACAGGGGGCGTGCAAGAGACCCAGTACTTC
TRBV10-3	TRBJ2-3	.	TRBD1	CAISPGGGTDTQYF	TGTGCCATCAGCCCAGGGGGAGGCACAGATACGCAGTATTTT
TRBV19	TRBJ1-4	.	.	CASSRTGPTNEKLFF	TGTGCCAGTAGCCGAACAGGGCCAACTAATGAAAAACTGTTTTTT
TRBV5-1	TRBJ2-2	few	TRBD2	CASSFGGSPNTGELFF	TGCGCCAGCAGCTTCGGGGGGAGTCCGAACACCGGGGAGCTGTTTTTT
TRBV4-3	TRBJ2-3	.	TRBD1	CASRRTGGNADTQYF	TGCGCCAGCAGGAGGACAGGGGGCAATGCAGATACGCAGTATTTT
TRBV7-6	TRBJ1-2	.	.	CASSDYQEGDGYTF	TGTGCCAGCAGCGACTACCAGGAAGGAGATGGCTACACCTTC
TRBV4-3	TRBJ1-2	few	.	CASSLNREGYGYTF	TGCGCCAGCAGTCTCAACAGGGAAGGGTATGGCTACACCTTC
TRBV5-5	TRBJ2-7	.	.	CASRERGSPRWGTYEQYF	TGTGCCAGCCGAGAAAGGGGGAGCCCCCGATGGGGGACCTACGAGCAGTACTTC
TRBV7-9	TRBJ1-6	.	TRBD1	CASSIEGASPLHF	TGTGCCAGCAGTATTGAGGGGGCTTCACCCCTCCACTTT
TRBV4-2	TRBJ2-2	once	TRBD2	CASSQQAGVTSGELFF	TGTGCCAGCAGCCAACAAGCGGGAGTAACCAGCGGGGAGCTGTTTTTT
TRBV5-8	TRBJ1-2	.	TRBD1	CASRILGTGVFGGYTF	TGTGCCAGCCGGATTCTAGGGACAGGCGTTTTCGGGGGCTACACCTTC
TRBV27	TRBJ2-1	.	.	CASRLTIYNEQFF	TGTGCCAGCAGGTTGACTATCTACAATGAGCAGTTCTTC
TRBV30	TRBJ2-5	.	TRBD2	CAWSVGLAGGQETQYF	TGTGCCTGGAGTGTAGGACTAGCGGGAGGTCAAGAGACCCAGTACTTC
TRBV7-2	TRBJ2-3	.	.	CASSLDWSTDTQYF	TGTGCCAGCAGCTTAGACTGGAGCACAGATACGCAGTATTTT
TRBV6-4	TRBJ2-3	.	.	CASSVESTDTQYF	TGTGCCAGCAGCGTCGAGAGCACAGATACGCAGTATTTT
TRBV18	TRBJ2-2	few	.	CASSPPNGGELFF	TGTGCCAGCTCACCACCGAACGGCGGGGAGCTGTTTTTT
TRBV4-2	TRBJ2-4	once	TRBD2	CASSPRGDDTDKNIQYF	TGTGCCAGCAGCCCCCGGGGGGACGATACGGACAAAAACATTCAGTACTTC
TRBV18	TRBJ2-2	once	.	CASSPGTHTGELFF	TGTGCCAGCTCACCCGGGACTCACACCGGGGAGCTGTTTTTT
TRBV9	TRBJ2-3	.	TRBD1	CAGSADRGLADTQYF	TGTGCCGGCAGCGCAGACAGGGGGCTGGCAGATACGCAGTATTTT
TRBV19	TRBJ1-5	.	TRBD1	CASSTGVDQPQHF	TGTGCCAGTTCGACAGGGGTCGATCAGCCCCAGCATTTT
TRBV10-3	TRBJ2-7	.	TRBD1	CAISQDRGYEQYF	TGTGCCATCAGTCAGGACAGGGGCTACGAGCAGTACTTC
TRBV18	TRBJ2-5	once	.	CASSPRQDGETQYF	TGTGCCAGCTCACCAAGACAGGACGGGGAGACCCAGTACTTC
TRBV19	TRBJ2-1	once	.	CASSRVEEGVNEQFF	TGTGCCAGTAGTCGGGTAGAAGAAGGGGTCAATGAGCAGTTCTTC
TRBV5-6	TRBJ1-4	.	.	CASSLGQAGEKLFF	TGTGCCAGCAGCTTGGGTCAGGCGGGGGAAAAACTGTTTTTT
TRBV19	TRBJ1-6	.	.	CASSIGGLNSPLHF	TGTGCCAGTAGTATTGGGGGGTTGAATTCACCCCTCCACTTT
TRBV5-6	TRBJ2-6	.	TRBD2	CASSFIRGGAASGANVLTF	TGTGCCAGCAGCTTTATCCGGGGGGGGGCGGCCTCTGGGGCCAACGTCCTGACTTTC
TRBV5-4	TRBJ2-5	once	.	CASSQQETQYF	TGTGCCAGCAGCCAACAAGAGACCCAGTACTTC
TRBV6-1	TRBJ2-2	.	.	CASILDAGSIGELFF	.
TRBV5-1	TRBJ2-1	few	TRBD1	CASSFSPGTGRDEQFF	TGCGCCAGCAGCTTCAGTCCCGGGACAGGGAGAGATGAGCAGTTCTTC
TRBV2	TRBJ1-3	once	.	CASSGTSGNTIYF	TGTGCCAGCAGTGGGACATCTGGAAACACCATATATTTT
TRBV28	TRBJ2-3	.	TRBD2	CASSLRGGADTQYF	TGTGCCAGCAGTTTACGGGGGGGCGCAGATACGCAGTATTTT
TRBV5-5	TRBJ2-7	.	TRBD1	CASSPVGQGFYEQYF	TGTGCCAGCAGCCCCGTGGGACAGGGGTTCTACGAGCAGTACTTC
TRBV7-9	TRBJ2-1	.	.	CASSLLGPYNEQFF	TGTGCCAGCAGCTTATTGGGGCCCTACAATGAGCAGTTCTTC